This TCR beta chain comes out of a study of blood T cells in healthy people across ages. Overall study findings and caveats: Observed TCR beta diversity per million T cells went down as age went up. This fall followed a roughly linear course with age.

Notes on this clonotype: Its specificity is unknown.

Every sample had a minimum of 6.5 million PBMCs isolated. Total RNA, at least 6 micrograms per sample, came from PBMCs. This CDR3 has 11 residues. In germline, CDR1 is SQVTM, CDR2 ANQGSEA. The ends lost 5 bases at V and 6 bases at J; junction bases unmatched: 1. For the second PCR, which ran for about 6 to 12 cycles, a sample-barcoded 5' primer and a J-beta primer mix were used. TCRdb re-derived calls from the 5' RACE reads in MiXCR, one entry per CDR3 protein. The sample yields around 1,900,000 distinct CDR3 sequences, about 39% seen once. What was sequenced was blood. This TCR came from a human donor in good health. The genes are TRBV29-1 and TRBJ2-4, with 7 nucleotides matching TRBD2. The CDR3 coding sequence is TGCAGCGTTCCTAGCGGAAACATTCAGTACTTC. Amino acids: CSVPSGNIQYF.